This T cell receptor (beta chain) was sequenced for a study of blood T cell repertoires in COVID-19. Whole-study context: Samples representing acute and convalescent COVID-19 were sourced from the United States, Italy and Spain.

This CDR3 is 15 amino acids long. J was trimmed by 2 bases and V by 6 bases; bases with no gene match: 5. Germline CDR1 reads MNHNY; CDR2 reads SVGAGI (reference sequence). Profiling relied on immunoSEQ multiplex PCR, and the TCRdb table lists in-frame clones only, not all of them. The repertoire has 120,000 or so clones, around four fifths of them found once; the top ten carry 5.5% to 6.5%. The source material was peripheral blood. The TCR comes from an older man with active or convalescent COVID-19. The genes are TRBV6-6 and TRBJ2-7, with 12 bases identical to TRBD2. The CDR3 DNA follows: TGTGCCAGCAGCCCACTAGCGGGGGGAGCCTACGAGCAGTACTTC. Amino acids: CASSPLAGGAYEQYF.